This is a list of T cell receptor beta chains from one sample in a study of vaccination and CD4 T cells after COVID-19. No cognate antigen is known for these TCRs. TCRdb independently ran MiXCR on the PCR reads; one entry per CDR3 protein. The table records 15,000 to 20,000 distinct CDR3 sequences, 54% of them present only once. The sample consisted of CD4+ T cells from blood, cultured in vitro, taken before SARS-CoV-2 vaccination. The receptors derive from a human donor who had recovered from COVID-19. Each CDR3 is given with its conserved first and last residue. The D gene is left open where the match is weak. Only part of the rows carry a size: once, few, many, or a class if the clone is expanded.

clone size: -; V gene: TRBV19; D gene: -; J gene: TRBJ1-6; CDR3 DNA: TGTGCCAGTAGTACCCGCGGCTATAATTCACCCCTCCACTTT; CDR3 protein: CASSTRGYNSPLHF
clone size: -; V gene: TRBV6-1; D gene: TRBD1; J gene: TRBJ2-7; CDR3 DNA: TGTGCCAGCAGTGTGACAGGGGGTTTCGACGAGCAGTACTTC; CDR3 protein: CASSVTGGFDEQYF
clone size: few; V gene: TRBV20-1; D gene: TRBD2; J gene: TRBJ2-7; CDR3 DNA: TGCAGTGCCGATGGACTAGCGGGAGACTACGAGCAGTACTTC; CDR3 protein: CSADGLAGDYEQYF
clone size: -; V gene: TRBV27; D gene: -; J gene: TRBJ2-7; CDR3 DNA: TGTGCCAGCAGTCCGGGGACGAAACCCTACGAGCAGTACTTC; CDR3 protein: CASSPGTKPYEQYF
clone size: few; V gene: TRBV7-2; D gene: -; J gene: TRBJ2-3; CDR3 DNA: TGTGCCAGCAGCACCGGGTCCCTTCGGTCAGATACGCAGTATTTT; CDR3 protein: CASSTGSLRSDTQYF
clone size: -; V gene: TRBV28; D gene: TRBD1; J gene: TRBJ2-7; CDR3 DNA: TGTGCCAGCAGTTTCGGAGGACAGGGCCACGAGCAGTACTTC; CDR3 protein: CASSFGGQGHEQYF
clone size: -; V gene: TRBV20-1; D gene: -; J gene: TRBJ2-7; CDR3 DNA: TGCAGTGCTATCGGGAGATTGGGGTACGAGCAGTACTTC; CDR3 protein: CSAIGRLGYEQYF
clone size: -; V gene: TRBV5-1; D gene: TRBD2; J gene: TRBJ2-7; CDR3 DNA: TGCGCCAGCAGCTTGGCCGGGGGACTAGCTGTCGAGCAGTACTTC; CDR3 protein: CASSLAGGLAVEQYF
clone size: once; V gene: TRBV30; D gene: -; J gene: TRBJ2-5; CDR3 DNA: TGTGCCTGGACATGGGCCAGGGGAGGGCAAGAGACCCAGTACTTC; CDR3 protein: CAWTWARGGQETQYF
clone size: -; V gene: TRBV25-1; D gene: -; J gene: TRBJ2-5; CDR3 DNA: TGTGCCAGCAGTTTCCATCACCCTTGGGGGAGGACCAGGGAGACCCAGTACTTC; CDR3 protein: CASSFHHPWGRTRETQYF
clone size: few; V gene: TRBV27; D gene: -; J gene: TRBJ2-6; CDR3 DNA: TGTGCCAGCAGTTTATCTGGGGCCAACGTCCTGACTTTC; CDR3 protein: CASSLSGANVLTF
clone size: few; V gene: TRBV7-3; D gene: TRBD2; J gene: TRBJ2-1; CDR3 DNA: TGTGCCAGCAGCTCCCGTGTAGCGGGAGTGAATGAGCAGTTCTTC; CDR3 protein: CASSSRVAGVNEQFF
clone size: few; V gene: TRBV6-1; D gene: -; J gene: TRBJ1-5; CDR3 DNA: TGTGCCAGCAGTGACGACAGGTCGCAGCCCCAGCATTTT; CDR3 protein: CASSDDRSQPQHF
clone size: -; V gene: TRBV11-1; D gene: -; J gene: TRBJ2-2; CDR3 DNA: TGTGCCAGCAGCTTAGTATCGCGTGTAACCGGGGAGCTGTTTTTT; CDR3 protein: CASSLVSRVTGELFF
clone size: -; V gene: TRBV10-2; D gene: -; J gene: TRBJ2-1; CDR3 DNA: TGCGCCAGCAGTGAGGGCGATGAGCAGTTCTTC; CDR3 protein: CASSEGDEQFF
clone size: -; V gene: TRBV20-1; D gene: TRBD1; J gene: TRBJ2-3; CDR3 DNA: TGCAGTGCGCCGGGGACAGCTAGCACAGATACGCAGTATTTT; CDR3 protein: CSAPGTASTDTQYF
clone size: -; V gene: TRBV28; D gene: -; J gene: TRBJ1-5; CDR3 DNA: TGTGCCAGCACCCTTAACTGGGCAGTCGGAGGCTACAATCAGCCCCAGCATTTT; CDR3 protein: CASTLNWAVGGYNQPQHF
clone size: -; V gene: TRBV7-8; D gene: TRBD1; J gene: TRBJ1-6; CDR3 DNA: TGTGCCAGCGGGGACAGGGGGAGCTCCTATAATTCACCCCTCCACTTT; CDR3 protein: CASGDRGSSYNSPLHF
clone size: few; V gene: TRBV19; D gene: TRBD1; J gene: TRBJ1-5; CDR3 DNA: TGTGCCACCACTGACCCGGGACAGGGAAGCAATCAGCCCCAGCATTTT; CDR3 protein: CATTDPGQGSNQPQHF
clone size: -; V gene: TRBV7-2; D gene: -; J gene: TRBJ2-2; CDR3 DNA: TGTGCCAGCAGCTTAGTCCCTCTAGCGCCTACGAACACCGGGGAGCTGTTTTTT; CDR3 protein: CASSLVPLAPTNTGELFF
clone size: -; V gene: TRBV28; D gene: -; J gene: TRBJ2-1; CDR3 DNA: TGTGCCAGCAACGGGGAGCCGCGGGTCAATGAGCAGTTCTTC; CDR3 protein: CASNGEPRVNEQFF
clone size: -; V gene: TRBV5-1; D gene: TRBD1; J gene: TRBJ2-7; CDR3 DNA: TGCGCCAGCAGCCCGGACTACGGGACAGGGGGCAGCGAGCAGTACTTC; CDR3 protein: CASSPDYGTGGSEQYF
clone size: -; V gene: TRBV24-1; D gene: -; J gene: TRBJ2-3; CDR3 DNA: TGTGCCACCACCCCGACTATTAGTCGTGGAGATACGCAGTATTTT; CDR3 protein: CATTPTISRGDTQYF
clone size: -; V gene: TRBV20-1; D gene: -; J gene: TRBJ1-3; CDR3 DNA: TGCAGTGCTAGCCAGGGGATCGCTGGAAACACCATATATTTT; CDR3 protein: CSASQGIAGNTIYF
clone size: -; V gene: TRBV6-1; D gene: -; J gene: TRBJ2-1; CDR3 DNA: TGTGCCAGCAGTCCTAGCGTCCAAAGCTCCTACAATGAGCAGTTCTTC; CDR3 protein: CASSPSVQSSYNEQFF
clone size: -; V gene: TRBV7-2; D gene: TRBD2; J gene: TRBJ2-1; CDR3 DNA: TGTGCCAGCAGCTCAGGACTAGCGGGAGGGAATAAGTTCTTC; CDR3 protein: CASSSGLAGGNKFF
clone size: few; V gene: TRBV7-8; D gene: -; J gene: TRBJ1-2; CDR3 DNA: TGTGCCAGCAGCTATGACAGATCCCGTGGCTACACCTTC; CDR3 protein: CASSYDRSRGYTF
clone size: few; V gene: TRBV6-1; D gene: TRBD1; J gene: TRBJ2-5; CDR3 DNA: TGTGCCAGCAGTAAATGGGACAGTCAAGAGACCCAGTACTTC; CDR3 protein: CASSKWDSQETQYF
clone size: -; V gene: TRBV7-9; D gene: TRBD1; J gene: TRBJ1-4; CDR3 DNA: TGTACCAGCAGCTTCGGCAGGGGGGATCTTAATGAAAAACTGTTTTTT; CDR3 protein: CTSSFGRGDLNEKLFF
clone size: -; V gene: TRBV19; D gene: TRBD1; J gene: TRBJ2-1; CDR3 DNA: TGTGCCAGTAGGTTGGACAGGGGGTCCTACAATGAGCAGTTCTTC; CDR3 protein: CASRLDRGSYNEQFF
clone size: -; V gene: TRBV7-2; D gene: -; J gene: TRBJ2-7; CDR3 DNA: TGTGCCAGCAGCCTAGAGACAGGTATACACGAGCAGTACTTC; CDR3 protein: CASSLETGIHEQYF
clone size: -; V gene: TRBV28; D gene: TRBD1; J gene: TRBJ1-5; CDR3 DNA: TGTGCCAGCAGAACGGCTCAGGGGGCTGGACAGCCCCAGCATTTT; CDR3 protein: CASRTAQGAGQPQHF
clone size: few; V gene: TRBV7-2; D gene: TRBD2; J gene: TRBJ2-7; CDR3 DNA: TGTGCCAGCAGCTTAACCGGGACTAGCGGGAGGGCTGAGCAGTACTTC; CDR3 protein: CASSLTGTSGRAEQYF
clone size: -; V gene: TRBV19; D gene: TRBD1; J gene: TRBJ1-1; CDR3 DNA: TGTGCCAGTGCCGGGACAGGGTACGCGAACACTGAAGCTTTCTTT; CDR3 protein: CASAGTGYANTEAFF
clone size: few; V gene: TRBV20-1; D gene: TRBD1; J gene: TRBJ1-5; CDR3 DNA: TGCAGTGCTAGGGGGACAGGGAATAGCAATCAGCCCCAGCATTTT; CDR3 protein: CSARGTGNSNQPQHF
clone size: -; V gene: TRBV28; D gene: -; J gene: TRBJ2-1; CDR3 DNA: TGTGCCAGCAGTTACTCTGTTGGGGGAGAAGGCTACAATGAGCAGTTCTTC; CDR3 protein: CASSYSVGGEGYNEQFF
clone size: once; V gene: TRBV11-2; D gene: -; J gene: TRBJ1-1; CDR3 DNA: TGTGCCAGCAGCCCGCAGGGGAACACTGAAGCTTTCTTT; CDR3 protein: CASSPQGNTEAFF
clone size: -; V gene: TRBV2; D gene: -; J gene: TRBJ1-5; CDR3 DNA: TGTGCCAGCAGTCAGGCCCCCGGCGGCAATCAGCCCCAGCATTTT; CDR3 protein: CASSQAPGGNQPQHF
clone size: few; V gene: TRBV20-1; D gene: TRBD1; J gene: TRBJ1-5; CDR3 DNA: TGCAGTGCCCAGGACAGGGGGGGTCAGCCCCAGCATTTT; CDR3 protein: CSAQDRGGQPQHF
clone size: -; V gene: TRBV7-2; D gene: -; J gene: TRBJ2-1; CDR3 DNA: TGTGCCAGCAGCCCGACCGTTGAGCAGTTCTTC; CDR3 protein: CASSPTVEQFF
clone size: -; V gene: TRBV6-1; D gene: -; J gene: TRBJ1-3; CDR3 DNA: TGTGCCAGCAGTGAAGACGCTGGAAACACCATATATTTT; CDR3 protein: CASSEDAGNTIYF
clone size: -; V gene: TRBV21-1; D gene: -; J gene: TRBJ1-5; CDR3 DNA: TGTGCCAGCAGCAAATGGGGCCAGGAGGGGTATAGCAATCAGCCCCAGCATTTT; CDR3 protein: CASSKWGQEGYSNQPQHF
clone size: -; V gene: TRBV28; D gene: TRBD1; J gene: TRBJ1-5; CDR3 DNA: TGTGCCAGCAGTCCGACAGGGGGCTTGCCCCAGCATTTT; CDR3 protein: CASSPTGGLPQHF
clone size: -; V gene: TRBV7-6; D gene: TRBD2; J gene: TRBJ2-3; CDR3 DNA: TGTGCCAGCAGCAACGGACTAGCGGGAGGGGGAGATACGCAGTATTTT; CDR3 protein: CASSNGLAGGGDTQYF
clone size: -; V gene: TRBV20-1; D gene: TRBD2; J gene: TRBJ2-7; CDR3 DNA: TGCAGTGCAAACCAAGAGGGACTAGCGGGAGGACTGGGCGAGCAGTACTTC; CDR3 protein: CSANQEGLAGGLGEQYF
clone size: once; V gene: TRBV5-1; D gene: TRBD2; J gene: TRBJ2-1; CDR3 DNA: TGCGCCAGCAGCTTGGCGGGACTAGAACAGAATGAGCAGTTCTTC; CDR3 protein: CASSLAGLEQNEQFF
clone size: -; V gene: TRBV7-2; D gene: -; J gene: TRBJ2-7; CDR3 DNA: TGTGCCAGCAGCCAACGGACTGGCGGTGGAGAAGGGCAGTACTTC; CDR3 protein: CASSQRTGGGEGQYF
clone size: -; V gene: TRBV10-3; D gene: -; J gene: TRBJ2-5; CDR3 DNA: TGTGCCATCAGTGAAGGGGGGAGGGAGACCCAGTACTTC; CDR3 protein: CAISEGGRETQYF
clone size: -; V gene: TRBV7-9; D gene: TRBD2; J gene: TRBJ2-1; CDR3 DNA: TGTGCCAGCAGCTTAGGCCCGCGACATGGACTAGCGGACTACAATGAGCAGTTCTTC; CDR3 protein: CASSLGPRHGLADYNEQFF
clone size: -; V gene: TRBV20-1; D gene: -; J gene: TRBJ1-2; CDR3 DNA: TGCAGTGCTAACGATAACAGGGCCCACGGTGGCTACACCTTC; CDR3 protein: CSANDNRAHGGYTF
clone size: -; V gene: TRBV28; D gene: TRBD2; J gene: TRBJ2-7; CDR3 DNA: TGTGCCAGCAGCATGAACCGCGGGGGTAGCTCCTACGAGCAGTACTTC; CDR3 protein: CASSMNRGGSSYEQYF
clone size: -; V gene: TRBV6-2/TRBV6-3; D gene: TRBD2; J gene: TRBJ2-3; CDR3 DNA: TGTGCCAGCACCCCGGGGACTAGCGTCGCTACAGATACGCAGTATTTT; CDR3 protein: CASTPGTSVATDTQYF